The clone carrying this TCR beta chain was counted at least ten times. Its target is unknown. Germline lookup yields CDR1 GTSNPN and CDR2 SVGIG (reference sequence). V gave up 2 bases and J gave up 4 bases, with 8 bases separating them. The CDR3 has 12 residues. The record originates from a study of molecular identifiers for immune sequencing clone quantification. Study-wide results and limits: Underestimation of highly expanded clone sizes could arise where identical TCR molecules share a barcode.

Via MiXCR, TCRdb re-called the PCR reads, giving one row per CDR3 protein. The repertoire consists of under 650,000 distinct CDR3 sequences, with 20% occurring once and the leading ten covering roughly 0.85%. V is TRBV30 and J is TRBJ1-1; no firm D call. The source material was naive CD8+ T cells from blood, with Jurkat cell RNA spiked in. Subset meaning: FACS-sorted CD8+CD4-CCR7+CD45RA+ naive T cells. This receptor was obtained from a human donor in good health. Some libraries in this study had Jurkat cell RNA spiked in. CDR3 in DNA: TGTGCCTGGAGTCCCATCGGCACTGAAGCTTTCTTT. It encodes CAWSPIGTEAFF.